These T cell receptor beta chains were read from a single sample in a study of T cells after yellow fever vaccination. TCRdb reanalysed the 5' RACE reads using MiXCR and keeps one entry per CDR3 protein. The repertoire holds fewer than 500,000 distinct CDR3 sequences, 18% seen once, with over 15% in the top ten. This specimen was PBMCs, taken before the yellow fever booster vaccination. The receptors originated from a man aged 18 to 30 who received the YFV17D yellow fever vaccine. The CDR3 runs from the conserved cysteine through the conserved F or W. Fields, in order: J gene, clone size, CDR3 length, D gene, V gene, CDR3 DNA, CDR3 protein. The D gene is left open where the match is weak. Part of the rows lack a size; the others show once, few, many or a class for expanded clones.

J: TRBJ2-1; size: NA; length: 16; D: NA; V: TRBV6-5; DNA: TGTGCCAGCAGTTACTCGATCCGGGCGGCTCGGGATGAGCAGTTCTTC; CDR3: CASSYSIRAARDEQFF
J: TRBJ1-1; size: NA; length: 14; D: TRBD1; V: TRBV9; DNA: TGTGCCAGCAGCATCACAGGGGAGGGCACTGAAGCTTTCTTT; CDR3: CASSITGEGTEAFF
J: TRBJ2-1; size: NA; length: 14; D: TRBD2; V: TRBV20-1; DNA: TGCAGTGCTGACCCCCCTAGCGGGTACAATGAGCAGTTCTTC; CDR3: CSADPPSGYNEQFF
J: TRBJ1-6; size: NA; length: 16; D: TRBD1; V: TRBV7-6; DNA: TGTGCCAGCAGCCCCCGGTACAGGGGCGGCAATTCACCCCTCCACTTT; CDR3: CASSPRYRGGNSPLHF
J: TRBJ2-5; size: NA; length: 16; D: NA; V: TRBV7-2; DNA: TGTGCCAGCAGCTTAATGTCGGGGAAGTACCAAGAGACCCAGTACTTC; CDR3: CASSLMSGKYQETQYF
J: TRBJ2-1; size: few; length: 13; D: NA; V: TRBV19; DNA: TGTGCCAGTAGTATTACACCCTACAATGAGCAGTTCTTC; CDR3: CASSITPYNEQFF
J: TRBJ2-7; size: NA; length: 15; D: NA; V: TRBV15; DNA: TGTGCCACCAGCCCGACACACCTTCCCCCTTACGAGCAGTACTTC; CDR3: CATSPTHLPPYEQYF
J: TRBJ2-7; size: many; length: 14; D: NA; V: TRBV4-3; DNA: TGCGCCAGCAGCCCGCAGGGGGGGTCTGGCGAGCAGTACTTC; CDR3: CASSPQGGSGEQYF
J: TRBJ2-1; size: many; length: 18; D: TRBD2; V: TRBV7-7; DNA: TGTGCCAGCAGTCCTTATGGGACTAGCTCGTACTTCTTCAATGAGCAGTTCTTC; CDR3: CASSPYGTSSYFFNEQFF
J: TRBJ2-2; size: few; length: 17; D: NA; V: TRBV7-6; DNA: TGTGCCAGCCGAAACCACCCCAGGAAAACGAACACCGGGGAGCTGTTTTTT; CDR3: CASRNHPRKTNTGELFF
J: TRBJ2-7; size: few; length: 13; D: NA; V: TRBV7-9; DNA: TGTGCCAGCAGCTTTACGGACTCCTACGAGCAGTACTTC; CDR3: CASSFTDSYEQYF
J: TRBJ2-3; size: NA; length: 14; D: TRBD2; V: TRBV20-1; DNA: TGCAGTGCTAGACTAGCGGGGGGGCCAGATACGCAGTATTTT; CDR3: CSARLAGGPDTQYF
J: TRBJ1-2; size: many; length: 12; D: NA; V: TRBV7-2; DNA: TGTGCCAGCACCCCTTTGCTCTATGGCTACACCTTC; CDR3: CASTPLLYGYTF
J: TRBJ1-5; size: few; length: 12; D: NA; V: TRBV7-9; DNA: TGTGCCAGCAGTAATCCATACCAGCCCCAGCATTTT; CDR3: CASSNPYQPQHF
J: TRBJ2-5; size: few; length: 14; D: NA; V: TRBV20-1; DNA: TGCAGTGCTCCCGATACGGGGGACCAAGAGACCCAGTACTTC; CDR3: CSAPDTGDQETQYF
J: TRBJ2-1; size: NA; length: 13; D: NA; V: TRBV4-1; DNA: TGCGCCAGCAGCCAAGATCGATTCGGCAAACAGTTCTTC; CDR3: CASSQDRFGKQFF
J: TRBJ2-3; size: NA; length: 16; D: NA; V: TRBV7-2; DNA: TGTGCCAGCACCCCAGGGCTCGCGGTTAGCACAGATACGCAGTATTTT; CDR3: CASTPGLAVSTDTQYF
J: TRBJ2-3; size: NA; length: 16; D: TRBD2; V: TRBV10-1; DNA: TGCGCCAGCAGTGGACCCTTCGGGGGGGAACCAGATACGCAGTATTTT; CDR3: CASSGPFGGEPDTQYF
J: TRBJ2-3; size: few; length: 15; D: NA; V: TRBV24-1; DNA: TGTGCCACCAGTGATCCGGGGACCGCCCCGGATACGCAGTATTTT; CDR3: CATSDPGTAPDTQYF
J: TRBJ2-3; size: NA; length: 13; D: NA; V: TRBV28; DNA: TGTGCCAGCAGTTTAGTAGCGGAGCATACGCAGTATTTT; CDR3: CASSLVAEHTQYF
J: TRBJ1-3; size: NA; length: 15; D: TRBD1; V: TRBV12-3/TRBV12-4; DNA: TGTGCCAGCAGTTTAATCGGGACAGAGCCGGACACCATATATTTT; CDR3: CASSLIGTEPDTIYF
J: TRBJ1-1; size: many; length: 16; D: NA; V: TRBV5-1; DNA: TGCGCCAGCAGCTTGGTATTCCAGGGGATGAACACTGAAGCTTTCTTT; CDR3: CASSLVFQGMNTEAFF
J: TRBJ2-3; size: NA; length: 19; D: NA; V: TRBV7-6; DNA: TGTGCCAGCAGCAGAGTCCTTCGGGGGGCCGCCTCTCGCACAGATACGCAGTATTTT; CDR3: CASSRVLRGAASRTDTQYF
J: TRBJ2-3; size: few; length: 18; D: NA; V: TRBV7-3; DNA: TGTGCCAGCAGCCCACCGGGAAGGAGTCAGGGGTCCACAGATACGCAGTATTTT; CDR3: CASSPPGRSQGSTDTQYF
J: TRBJ1-2; size: few; length: 17; D: NA; V: TRBV3-1; DNA: TGTGCCAGCAGCCAAGATTCCCGGGACACTACTCGTTATGGCTACACCTTC; CDR3: CASSQDSRDTTRYGYTF
J: TRBJ2-1; size: many; length: 14; D: TRBD1; V: TRBV5-1; DNA: TGCGCCAGCAGCTATGGACAGGGGGCCGATGAGCAGTTCTTC; CDR3: CASSYGQGADEQFF
J: TRBJ1-2; size: few; length: 12; D: NA; V: TRBV29-1; DNA: TGCAGTCCGCAAAGTGATAGCCTTGGTTACACCTTC; CDR3: CSPQSDSLGYTF
J: TRBJ2-5; size: NA; length: 14; D: TRBD1; V: TRBV6-1; DNA: TGTGCCAGCAGGCGACAGGGGCCTTCAGAGACCCAGTACTTC; CDR3: CASRRQGPSETQYF
J: TRBJ1-2; size: NA; length: 11; D: NA; V: TRBV2; DNA: TGTGCCAGCAGGCAGAACTATGGCTACACCTTC; CDR3: CASRQNYGYTF
J: TRBJ2-1; size: NA; length: 15; D: NA; V: TRBV7-8; DNA: TGTGCCAGCAGCCCCTACCGGGGGGCCCACAATGAGCAGTTCTTC; CDR3: CASSPYRGAHNEQFF
J: TRBJ1-1; size: NA; length: 13; D: NA; V: TRBV15; DNA: TGTGCCACCAGCAGATCGGGGAACACTGAAGCTTTCTTT; CDR3: CATSRSGNTEAFF
J: TRBJ1-5; size: few; length: 13; D: NA; V: TRBV25-1; DNA: TGTGCCAGCAGTGGGCCCTTCAATCAGCCCCAGCATTTT; CDR3: CASSGPFNQPQHF
J: TRBJ1-5; size: many; length: 13; D: NA; V: TRBV12-3/TRBV12-4; DNA: TGTGCCAGCGGGACCCGAACGAATCAGCCCCAGCATTTT; CDR3: CASGTRTNQPQHF
J: TRBJ1-5; size: NA; length: 13; D: NA; V: TRBV19; DNA: TGTGCCAGTAGTATTAGGGGAGGACAGCCCCAGCATTTT; CDR3: CASSIRGGQPQHF
J: TRBJ2-3; size: NA; length: 15; D: TRBD2; V: TRBV6-6; DNA: TGTGCCAGCAGTTACCTCGGGGGGTTGACAGATACGCAGTATTTT; CDR3: CASSYLGGLTDTQYF
J: TRBJ2-7; size: few; length: 14; D: TRBD1; V: TRBV6-5; DNA: TGTGCCAGCAGGGCCGGGACAGGCGCCTACGAGCAGTACTTC; CDR3: CASRAGTGAYEQYF
J: TRBJ2-1; size: NA; length: 15; D: NA; V: TRBV7-2; DNA: TGTGCCAGCAGCTTAGGAGCGGCGTCCTACAATGAGCAGTTCTTC; CDR3: CASSLGAASYNEQFF
J: TRBJ1-4; size: once; length: 14; D: NA; V: TRBV28; DNA: TGTGCCAGCCGATTCTTTCAGGGGAATGAAAAACTGTTTTTT; CDR3: CASRFFQGNEKLFF
J: TRBJ2-5; size: few; length: 14; D: TRBD1; V: TRBV7-9; DNA: TGTGCCAGCAGCTCCCGACAGGGCAGTGAGACCCAGTACTTC; CDR3: CASSSRQGSETQYF
J: TRBJ1-5; size: NA; length: 15; D: NA; V: TRBV6-5; DNA: TGTGCCAGCAGTTACGCCGGGGGCGGGAATCAGCCCCAGCATTTT; CDR3: CASSYAGGGNQPQHF
J: TRBJ2-2; size: NA; length: 14; D: NA; V: TRBV4-3; DNA: TGCGCCAGCAGCCAAGATTTGGGGGCCGGGGAGCTGTTTTTT; CDR3: CASSQDLGAGELFF
J: TRBJ2-2; size: many; length: 18; D: TRBD2; V: TRBV4-2; DNA: TGTGCCAGCAGCCGAAAGACTAGCGGGGGGGCCTATGCCGGGGAGCTGTTTTTT; CDR3: CASSRKTSGGAYAGELFF
J: TRBJ2-3; size: few; length: 16; D: TRBD2; V: TRBV12-3/TRBV12-4; DNA: TGTGCCAGCAGTTTAGCTAGCGGGGTTAGTGCGGATACGCAGTATTTT; CDR3: CASSLASGVSADTQYF
J: TRBJ1-5; size: NA; length: 14; D: NA; V: TRBV12-3/TRBV12-4; DNA: TGTGCCAGCAGTACCCTTTCAGGGATTCAGCCCCAGCATTTT; CDR3: CASSTLSGIQPQHF
J: TRBJ2-5; size: NA; length: 16; D: TRBD2; V: TRBV16; DNA: TGTGCCAGCAGCCAACTGGGACTAGCGGGGGATGAGACCCAGTACTTC; CDR3: CASSQLGLAGDETQYF
J: TRBJ1-2; size: NA; length: 13; D: NA; V: TRBV27; DNA: TGTGCCAGCAGCCCGGGACGATTCTATGGCTACACCTTC; CDR3: CASSPGRFYGYTF